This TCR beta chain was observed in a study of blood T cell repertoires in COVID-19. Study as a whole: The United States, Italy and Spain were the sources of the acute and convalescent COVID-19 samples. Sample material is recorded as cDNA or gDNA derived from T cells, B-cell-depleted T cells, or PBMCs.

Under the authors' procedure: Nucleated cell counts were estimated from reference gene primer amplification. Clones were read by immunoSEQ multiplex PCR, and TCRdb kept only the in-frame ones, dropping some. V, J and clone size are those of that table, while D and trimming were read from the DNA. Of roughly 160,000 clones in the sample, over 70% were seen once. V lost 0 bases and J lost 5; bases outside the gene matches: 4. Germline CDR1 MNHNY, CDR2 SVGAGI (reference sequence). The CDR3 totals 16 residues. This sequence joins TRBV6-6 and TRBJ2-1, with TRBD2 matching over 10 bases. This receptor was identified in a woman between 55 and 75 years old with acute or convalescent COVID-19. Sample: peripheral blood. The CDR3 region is CASSYSSSGGDNEQFF. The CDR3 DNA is TGTGCCAGCAGTTACTCGAGCAGCGGGGGGGACAATGAGCAGTTCTTC.